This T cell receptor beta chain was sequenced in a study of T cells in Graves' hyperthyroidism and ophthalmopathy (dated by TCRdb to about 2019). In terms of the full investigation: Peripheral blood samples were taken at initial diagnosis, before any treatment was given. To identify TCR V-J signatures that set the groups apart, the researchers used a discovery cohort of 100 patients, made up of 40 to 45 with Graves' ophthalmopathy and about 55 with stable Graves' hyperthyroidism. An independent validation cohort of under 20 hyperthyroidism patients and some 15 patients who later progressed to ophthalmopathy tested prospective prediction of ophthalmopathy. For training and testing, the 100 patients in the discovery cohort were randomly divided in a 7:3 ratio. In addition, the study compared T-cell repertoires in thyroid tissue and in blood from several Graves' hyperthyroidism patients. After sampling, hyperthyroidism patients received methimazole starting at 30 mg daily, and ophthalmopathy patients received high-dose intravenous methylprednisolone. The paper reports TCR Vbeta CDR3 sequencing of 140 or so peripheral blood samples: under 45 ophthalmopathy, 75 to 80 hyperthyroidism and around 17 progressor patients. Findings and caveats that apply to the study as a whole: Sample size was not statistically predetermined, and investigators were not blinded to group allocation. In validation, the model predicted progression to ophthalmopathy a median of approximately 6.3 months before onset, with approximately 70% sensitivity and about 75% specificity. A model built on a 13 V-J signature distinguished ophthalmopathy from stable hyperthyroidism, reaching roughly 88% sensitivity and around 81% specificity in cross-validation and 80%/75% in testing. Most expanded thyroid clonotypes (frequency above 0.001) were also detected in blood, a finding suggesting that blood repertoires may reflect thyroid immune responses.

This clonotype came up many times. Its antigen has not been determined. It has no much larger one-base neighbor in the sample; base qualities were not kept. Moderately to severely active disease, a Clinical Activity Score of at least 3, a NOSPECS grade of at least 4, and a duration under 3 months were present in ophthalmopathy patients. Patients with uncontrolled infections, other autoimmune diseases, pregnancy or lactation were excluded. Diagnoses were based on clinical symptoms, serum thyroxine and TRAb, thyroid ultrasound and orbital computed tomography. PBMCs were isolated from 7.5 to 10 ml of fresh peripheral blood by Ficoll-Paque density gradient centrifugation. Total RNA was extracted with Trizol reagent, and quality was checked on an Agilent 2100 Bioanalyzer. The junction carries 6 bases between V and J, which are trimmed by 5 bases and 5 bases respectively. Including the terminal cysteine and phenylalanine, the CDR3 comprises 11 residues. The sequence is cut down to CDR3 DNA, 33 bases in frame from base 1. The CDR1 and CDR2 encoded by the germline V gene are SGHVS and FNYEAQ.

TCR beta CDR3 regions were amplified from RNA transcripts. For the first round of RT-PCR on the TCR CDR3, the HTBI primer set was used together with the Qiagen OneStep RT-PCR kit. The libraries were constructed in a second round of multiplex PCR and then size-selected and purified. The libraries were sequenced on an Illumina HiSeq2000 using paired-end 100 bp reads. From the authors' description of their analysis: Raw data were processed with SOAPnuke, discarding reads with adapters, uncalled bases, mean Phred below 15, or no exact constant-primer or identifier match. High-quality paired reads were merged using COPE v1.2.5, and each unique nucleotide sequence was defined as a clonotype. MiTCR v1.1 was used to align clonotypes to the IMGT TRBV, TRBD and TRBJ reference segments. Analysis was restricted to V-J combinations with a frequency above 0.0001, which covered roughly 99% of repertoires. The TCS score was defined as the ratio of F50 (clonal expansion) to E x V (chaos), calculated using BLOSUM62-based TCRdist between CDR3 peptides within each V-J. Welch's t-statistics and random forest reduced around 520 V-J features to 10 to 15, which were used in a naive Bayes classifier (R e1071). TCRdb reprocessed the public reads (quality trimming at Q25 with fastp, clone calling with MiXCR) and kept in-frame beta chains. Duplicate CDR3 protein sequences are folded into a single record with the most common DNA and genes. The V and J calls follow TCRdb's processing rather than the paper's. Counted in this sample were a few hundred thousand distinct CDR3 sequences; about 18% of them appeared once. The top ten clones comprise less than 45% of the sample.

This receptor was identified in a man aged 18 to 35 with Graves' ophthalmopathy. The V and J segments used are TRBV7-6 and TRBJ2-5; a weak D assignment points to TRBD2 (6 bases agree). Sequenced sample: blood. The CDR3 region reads CASSSGETQYF. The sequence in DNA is TGTGCCAGCAGCAGCGGGGAGACCCAGTACTTC. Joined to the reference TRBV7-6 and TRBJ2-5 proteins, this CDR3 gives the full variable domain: GAGVSQSPRYKVTKRGQDVALRCDPISGHVSLYWYRQALGQGPEFLTYFNYEAQQDKSGLPNDRFSAERPEGSISTLTIQRTEQRDSAMYRCASSSGETQYFGPGTRLLVL.